The clone carrying this TCR beta chain was detected only a few times. The antigen is not known. The source material, about 17-31 mg of unsorted bulk tissue, was used to co-extract RNA and DNA. Patients diagnosed with primary liver carcinoma received treatment through surgical resection. Sampling of every tumor involved five separate regions. These included the tumor centre. This entry is derived from a study of tumor-infiltrating lymphocytes in primary liver carcinoma. Using a constant-region primer together with ProtoScript II reverse transcriptase, TCR beta cDNA was made from about 500 ng of total RNA. Construction of TCR beta libraries relied on three successive nested multiplex PCR rounds employing slightly modified ARM-PCR. One entry per CDR3 protein results from TCRdb running MiXCR on the multiplex PCR reads. Of tens of thousands of distinct CDR3 sequences in the sample, 70% to 85% were seen once.

Study-wide findings and caveats: Blood fell significantly below tumors in its top-250-clone fraction (p = 0.039). Pairs of tumor regions overlapped more than tumor-adjacent and tumor-blood pairs did.

Sequenced material: liver tumor tissue from sampling region 2. Subset in this sample: tumor region T2, inferior pole. This TCR derives from a man in his forties or fifties with primary liver carcinoma and hepatitis B virus infection.

CDR3 protein: CRVGLATYNEQFF. As DNA, the CDR3 is TGCAGGGTAGGCCTAGCGACCTACAATGAGCAGTTCTTC. V is TRBV20-1 and J is TRBJ2-1; the D gene is possibly TRBD2 (6 bases). The CDR3 runs to 13 residues. CDR1 DFQATT and CDR2 SNEGSKA come from the germline V gene (reference sequence).